This T cell receptor (beta chain) emerged from a study of T cells expressing NK-cell markers. Study-level results: Dominant NKG2C+ clonotypes in a handful of donors made up about 1.0-7.5% of CD8+ T cells.

TCRdb reprocessed the 5' RACE reads and stores each CDR3 protein as one record, lacking DNA. This sample's table has about 260,000 distinct CDR3 sequences. This CDR3 has 15 amino acids. Per the germline V gene, CDR1 is SGHVS and CDR2 is FQNEAQ. In regard to this clonotype: As yet, its antigen is unknown.

This sequence originates from a woman between 18 and 69 years old in good health. The sequenced material came from blood T cells: a sorted CD56 or NKG2C T cell subset, CD4+ or CD8+ T cells, or bulk PBMC T cells (not recorded which). The chain is built from TRBV7-8 and TRBJ2-7; TCRdb's D gene call, TRBD1, goes unchecked for lack of DNA. The CDR3 reads CASSLDPGHEDEQYF.